This passage covers 25 T cell receptor beta chains from one sample sequenced in a study of CD8 T cells in ankylosing spondylitis. A single record per CDR3 protein comes from TCRdb applying MiXCR to the 5' RACE reads. The repertoire holds about 450,000 distinct CDR3 sequences, with 20% to 30% as singletons. Findings and caveats of the study: Among TCR beta sequences, a motif of eight highly homologous variants appeared characteristic of ankylosing spondylitis blood.

No antigens are known for them. Sequences were obtained from blood, either unsorted or a sorted T cell fraction (not recorded which). These receptors were collected from a male donor with ankylosing spondylitis.

This chain joins TRBV6-1 and TRBJ2-3, with TRBD1 matching over 8 bases. CDR3 length: 18 residues. Trimming cost V 5 bases and J 1 base; bases outside gene matches: 14. Germline lookup yields CDR1 MNHNS and CDR2 SASEGT. The CDR3 DNA reads as TGTGCCAGCAGTCCGCAGGGGGCGGGCCCCTGGGGCACAGATACGCAGTATTTT. Translated: CASSPQGAGPWGTDTQYF.

This clonotype has only a few counts. The chain links TRBV15 to TRBJ1-2, with 9 bases identical to TRBD1. Per germline, CDR1 LNHNV and CDR2 YYDKDF (reference sequence). V dropped 6 bases and J dropped 2; count of bases not matched to a gene: 10. This CDR3 is built from 16 residues. DNA of the CDR3: TGTGCCACCAGTCCGAACCGGGACAGGGTCAACTATGGCTACACCTTC. Translation: CATSPNRDRVNYGYTF.

This clonotype has a handful of counts. This rearrangement joins TRBV11-2 to TRBJ2-7, with unresolved D. The V and J ends lost 7 bases and 3 bases respectively, with 13 bases between them. CDR1 and CDR2 from the germline V gene are SGHAT and FQNNGV. This CDR3 has 13 amino acids. The CDR3 coding sequence is TGTGCCAGCACCCCAGCCTCATACTACGAGCAGTACTTC. Translating it yields CASTPASYYEQYF.

The chain joins TRBV28 to TRBJ2-3; 11 nucleotides agree with TRBD2. Germline-derived CDR1 and CDR2 are MDHEN and SYDVKM. The CDR3 contains 15 residues. V gave up 7 bases and J gave up 3 bases; unmatched junction bases: 6. Written as DNA, the CDR3 is TGTGCCAGCATCCACGGGACTAGCGGAACAGATACGCAGTATTTT. This codes for CASIHGTSGTDTQYF.

The chain recombines TRBV14 with TRBJ2-1, with D possibly matching TRBD1 (5 bases). The CDR3 is made up of 14 amino acids. The ends were cut back, 2 bases at V and 7 bases at J, with 12 bases in the middle. Germline V gene sequence: CDR1 SGHDN, CDR2 FVKESK. CDR3 bases: TGTGCCAGCAGCCAACTCACAGGTCGGAATGAGCAGTTCTTC. Its translation: CASSQLTGRNEQFF.

This clonotype was seen more than once but under ten times. This chain links TRBV20-1 with TRBJ1-2; no firm D call. The CDR3 contains 13 residues. V was shortened by 0 bases and J by 4 bases, with 9 bases between the two germline ends. The V gene's germline CDR1 is DFQATT and CDR2 SNEGSKA (reference sequence). CDR3 DNA: TGCAGTGCTAGAGATTCCCTGCCCTATGGCTACACCTTC. It is translated as CSARDSLPYGYTF.

The rearrangement uses TRBV24-1 and TRBJ1-2; possibly TRBD1 for D (5 bases). The CDR3 is made up of 12 amino acids. CDR1 KGHDR and CDR2 SFDVKD come from the germline V gene. V lost 5 bases to trimming and J lost 7 bases, with 10 bases between them. CDR3 in amino acids: CATSGRGPGYTF. In DNA form, the CDR3 reads TGTGCCACCAGTGGGAGGGGCCCTGGCTACACCTTC.

The V call is TRBV12-3 or TRBV12-4, the J call TRBJ1-3, with a tentative D call TRBD1 (6 bases). The V and J ends lost 6 bases and 0 bases respectively, with 12 bases between them. CDR3 length: 15 residues. CDR3: CASRNGQISGNTIYF. DNA for the CDR3: TGTGCCAGCAGAAACGGACAGATCTCTGGAAACACCATATATTTT.

This clonotype showed up many times. The chain links TRBV5-1 to TRBJ2-1, with TRBD2 identical over 7 bases. Germline CDR1 is SGHRS and CDR2 is YFSETQ. The junction had 11 bases not matched to a gene; V was cut back by 2 bases and J by 0 bases. CDR3 length: 18 amino acids. The CDR3: CASSFGKRASGSYNEQFF. The CDR3 DNA reads TGCGCCAGCAGCTTCGGAAAGAGGGCTAGCGGCTCCTACAATGAGCAGTTCTTC. Variable domain in full (rest from reference TRBV5-1 and TRBJ2-1): KAGVTQTPRYLIKTRGQQVTLSCSPISGHRSVSWYQQTPGQGLQFLFEYFSETQRNKGNFPGRFSGRQFSNSRSEMNVSTLELGDSALYLCASSFGKRASGSYNEQFFGPGTRLTVL.

The chain uses TRBV5-4 and TRBJ2-2; TRBD2 matches 7 bases. In germline, CDR1 is SGHNT, CDR2 YYREEE (reference sequence). The CDR3 contains 16 residues. The V and J ends lost 2 bases and 5 bases, in that order; junction bases with no gene match: 9. The CDR3 nucleotides read TGTGCCAGCAGCTTCACGGCGGGGGTAGGGACCGGGGAGCTGTTTTTT. This gives the protein CASSFTAGVGTGELFF.

The chain joins TRBV20-1 to TRBJ2-7; D remains ambiguous. The CDR3 consists of 15 residues. With 3 bases removed from V and 0 bases from J, the gap between germline ends came to 15 bases. Germline CDR1 and CDR2: DFQATT and SNEGSKA (reference sequence). The CDR3 sequence is CSASSLGEPSYEQYF. For the CDR3, the DNA is TGCAGTGCTAGTTCGCTTGGCGAACCCTCCTACGAGCAGTACTTC.

This chain links TRBV14 with TRBJ2-1; a possible D gene is TRBD1 (5 bases). Germline CDR1 and CDR2: SGHDN and FVKESK. The CDR3 has 16 amino acids. Trimming took off 0 bases at V and 10 bases at J, with 19 bases between the two ends. The CDR3 DNA follows: TGTGCCAGCAGCCAAGATGGGGCAGTACCTGCATCGGAGCAGTTCTTC. Protein: CASSQDGAVPASEQFF.

This clonotype was recorded at least ten times. J is TRBJ2-3 and V is TRBV29-1; TRBD2 matches at 12 bases. CDR1 is SQVTM and CDR2 is ANQGSEA in the germline V gene. The CDR3 covers 19 residues. Trimming removed 1 base from V and 4 bases from J; junction bases left unmatched: 15. CDR3 in DNA: TGCAGCGTTGAAGGGAACCTTCTAGCGGGAGGGCCAGTCTCAGATACGCAGTATTTT. Its translation: CSVEGNLLAGGPVSDTQYF.

This clonotype has only a few counts. V gene TRBV18 combines with J gene TRBJ2-1; a weak D match, TRBD2 (6 bases). Germline CDR1 reads KGHSH; CDR2 reads LQKENI. This CDR3 contains 14 residues. Deletions cut 4 bases from V and 4 bases from J, with 11 bases between. The CDR3 spells CASSLPREYNEQFF. The CDR3 region has the DNA TGTGCCAGCTCACTACCTCGGGAGTACAATGAGCAGTTCTTC.

A few counts support this clonotype. CDR3 sequence (DNA): TGTGCCAGCAACATGGACGGGAATGAGCAGTTCTTC. Translated, it gives CASNMDGNEQFF. The rearrangement uses TRBV2 and TRBJ2-1; D gene unclear. The V gene lost 7 bases and the J gene lost 7 bases, with 11 bases spanning the gap. CDR3 size: 12 residues. Germline-derived CDR1 and CDR2 are SNHLY and FYNNEI.

In its sample, this clonotype was seen a few times. J is TRBJ1-4 and V is TRBV12-3 or TRBV12-4; D gene unclear. V lost 3 bases and J lost 5, with 13 bases in between. CDR3 length: 15 amino acids. The CDR3 loop reads CASSFQTRENEKLFF. The CDR3 nucleotides read TGTGCCAGCAGTTTCCAGACACGGGAGAATGAAAAACTGTTTTTT.

The chain joins TRBV11-3 to TRBJ2-1; D call uncertain. Germline V gene lookup returns CDR1 SGHNT and CDR2 YENEEA. The CDR3 is made up of 15 amino acids. Trimming pared 5 bases from V and 0 bases from J, leaving 11 bases between. The CDR3 reads CASSPQRTSYNEQFF. CDR3 in DNA: TGTGCCAGCAGCCCCCAGCGCACCTCCTACAATGAGCAGTTCTTC.

This clonotype showed up just a few times. The CDR3 here is CSASGRETQYF. In nucleotides, the CDR3 is TGCAGTGCTAGCGGGAGAGAGACCCAGTACTTC. The V and J genes are TRBV20-1 and TRBJ2-5; D might be TRBD2 (6 bases). This CDR3 has 11 residues. Germline V CDR1 and CDR2: DFQATT, SNEGSKA (reference sequence). Trimming left V 3 bases short and J 4 bases short, with 6 bases between.

DNA of the CDR3: TGTGCCTGGAGTGCCCGACTAGTCCATGAGCAGTTCTTC. It translates to CAWSARLVHEQFF. The rearrangement links TRBV30 to TRBJ2-1, with D perhaps matching TRBD2 (6 bases). The V gene's germline CDR1 is GTSNPN and CDR2 SVGIG (reference sequence). The CDR3 is 13 residues long. The ends were cut back, 1 base at V and 8 bases at J, with 12 bases in the middle.

This clonotype was seen a handful of times. The gene calls are TRBV19 and TRBJ1-6, with D perhaps TRBD1 (5 bases). V was clipped by 8 bases and J by 0 bases, with 11 bases between them. CDR3 length: 15 amino acids. Germline V lookup: CDR1 LNHDA, CDR2 SQIVND (reference sequence). Written as DNA, the CDR3 is TGTGCCAGTTCCGAGGGGAGCTCCTATAATTCACCCCTCCACTTT. Translating it yields CASSEGSSYNSPLHF. Supplemented by reference TRBV19 and TRBJ1-6, the full variable domain reads DGGITQSPKYLFRKEGQNVTLSCEQNLNHDAMYWYRQDPGQGLRLIYYSQIVNDFQKGDIAEGYSVSREKKESFPLTVTSAQKNPTAFYLCASSEGSSYNSPLHFGNGTRLTVT.

This clonotype was seen more than once but under ten times. This chain connects TRBV29-1 to TRBJ1-4; TRBD1 is a possible D gene (5 bases). The CDR3 runs to 12 residues. Germline CDR1 and CDR2: SQVTM and ANQGSEA. V lost 6 bases to trimming and J lost 7 bases, with 12 bases between them. DNA of the CDR3: TGCAGCGTCAATCAGGGTGCTGAAAAACTGTTTTTT. Translation gives CSVNQGAEKLFF.

The chain has TRBV27 and TRBJ2-2, with D possibly TRBD1 on 6 matching bases. CDR3 length: 14 amino acids. V was cut by 5 bases and J by 4 bases, with 11 bases left in between. Germline V lookup: CDR1 MNHEY, CDR2 SMNVEV (reference sequence). This chain's CDR3 is CASSPRDTTGELFF. Written as DNA, the CDR3 is TGTGCCAGCAGTCCTAGGGACACCACCGGGGAGCTGTTTTTT.

This clonotype was detected a few times. The J gene is TRBJ2-2, the V gene TRBV12-3 or TRBV12-4, with 12 bases fitting TRBD1. J lost 6 bases, V lost 4 bases, and 3 bases had no gene match. The CDR3 has 15 residues. The CDR3 DNA sequence: TGTGCCAGCAGTTCGGGACAGGGGGCCGCCGGGGAGCTGTTTTTT. This codes for CASSSGQGAAGELFF.

This clonotype was counted only a few times. The chain couples TRBV7-2 to TRBJ1-2, with 9 bases matching TRBD1. The V gene end was trimmed by 5 bases and the J gene end by 7 bases; junction bases not matched to a gene: 8. The CDR3 loop spans 14 amino acids. The germline CDR1 and CDR2 sequences are SGHTA and FQGNSA. CDR3 residues: CASSKGTGSSGYTF. As DNA, the CDR3 is TGTGCCAGCAGCAAAGGGACAGGGAGTAGTGGCTACACCTTC.

In its sample, this clonotype was seen a few times. This chain uses TRBV7-9 with TRBJ1-2; the D is unclear. V lost 7 bases and J 8 bases, leaving 20 bases between the germline ends. The CDR3 contains 14 residues. Germline V gives CDR1 SEHNR, CDR2 FQNEAQ (reference sequence). This CDR3 is CASNPLRSGRGYTF. Written as DNA, the CDR3 is TGTGCCAGCAACCCTCTCCGATCCGGGAGAGGCTACACCTTC.